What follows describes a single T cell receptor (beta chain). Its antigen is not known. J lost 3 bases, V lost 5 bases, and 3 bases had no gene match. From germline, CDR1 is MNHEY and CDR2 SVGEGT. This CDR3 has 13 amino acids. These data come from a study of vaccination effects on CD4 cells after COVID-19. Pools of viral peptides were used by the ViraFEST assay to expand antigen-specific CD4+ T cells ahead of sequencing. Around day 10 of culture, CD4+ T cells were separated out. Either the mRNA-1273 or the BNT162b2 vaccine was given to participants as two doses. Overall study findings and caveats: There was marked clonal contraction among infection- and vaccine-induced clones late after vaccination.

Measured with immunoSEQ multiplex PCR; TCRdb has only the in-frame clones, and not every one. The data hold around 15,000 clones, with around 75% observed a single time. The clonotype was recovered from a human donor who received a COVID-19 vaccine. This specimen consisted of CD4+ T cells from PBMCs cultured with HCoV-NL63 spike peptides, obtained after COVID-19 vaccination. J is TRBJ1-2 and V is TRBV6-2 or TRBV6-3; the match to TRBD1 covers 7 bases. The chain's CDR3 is CASSRTGDYGYTF. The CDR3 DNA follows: TGTGCCAGCAGTCGAACAGGGGACTATGGCTACACCTTC.